This TCR beta chain was recovered during a study of cytomegalovirus exposure and HLA in healthy donors. Study overall: Around 180 million T cells yielded some 120 million unique TCR beta sequences in earlier analysis. In an early release, HLA-typed donors contributed some 88 million unique TCR sequences.

General study results and limits: The listing of 150 or so TCR beta chains classed them as cytomegalovirus-associated. Clonal expansion was found to be greater in HLA-associated TCR beta chains than in equally common others in a later analysis.

This clone was observed a handful of times. Its specificity is unknown. Primers: 60 Vbeta forward and 13 Jbeta reverse. Clones were read by immunoSEQ multiplex PCR, and TCRdb kept only the in-frame ones, dropping some. The table lists about 180,000 clones, approximately 80% of them singletons. This CDR3 contains 12 residues. In germline, CDR1 is GTSNPN, CDR2 SVGIG (reference sequence). V shed 4 bases and J shed 5 bases, with 11 bases lying between them. This TCR derives from a girl aged 2-9 years in good health and CMV-seropositive. The rearrangement uses TRBV30 and TRBJ1-1; D is undetermined. Material: PBMCs. Here the CDR3 DNA reads TGTGCCTGGACCTCGGGGAGGACTGAAGCTTTCTTT. Amino acid sequence: CAWTSGRTEAFF.